Listed below are T cell receptor beta chains from one sample, sequenced in a study of Ad26.COV2.S vaccination and SARS-CoV-2 variants. The method was immunoSEQ multiplex PCR; TCRdb's version includes in-frame clones alone and lacks a portion of them. The table lists around 300,000 clones, roughly nine tenths of them singletons. The input for sequencing was peripheral blood, taken in a trial of Ad26.COV2.S vaccine versus placebo. The source is a person aged 18-65 years who received the Ad26.COV2.S COVID-19 vaccine or a placebo. Each CDR3 is given with its conserved first and last residue. Fields, in order: J gene, D gene, V gene, clone size, CDR3 DNA, CDR3 protein. The D gene is left open where the match is weak. Only part of the rows carry a size: once, few, many, or a class if the clone is expanded.

TRBJ2-3,TRBD1,TRBV5-1,NA,TGCGCCAGCAGCTTGAGCACAGGGGGAGATACGCAGTATTTT,CASSLSTGGDTQYF
TRBJ1-2,NA,TRBV28,NA,TGTGCCAGCAGTTTTCAACAGGCTAACTATGGCTACACCTTC,CASSFQQANYGYTF
TRBJ2-3,TRBD2,TRBV28,NA,TGTGCCAGCAGGGTGACTAGCGCAGATACGCAGTATTTT,CASRVTSADTQYF
TRBJ1-5,NA,TRBV28,once,TGTGCCAGCAGTTTCCGGGACATCTCTTATCAGCCCCAGCATTTT,CASSFRDISYQPQHF
TRBJ2-3,NA,TRBV7-9,NA,TGTGCCAGCAGCTTAGGATGGGATACGCAGTATTTT,CASSLGWDTQYF
TRBJ2-5,NA,TRBV5-4,NA,TGTGCCAGCAGCTTGCCGGGCAGGGAAGAGACCCAGTACTTC,CASSLPGREETQYF
TRBJ1-4,NA,TRBV7-2,NA,TGTGCCAGCAGCTCCCGGACGAGTTATAATGAAAAACTGTTTTTT,CASSSRTSYNEKLFF
TRBJ2-1,NA,TRBV7-9,NA,TGTGCCAGCAGCATCGAGCTAGCGAATTCGTACAATGAGCAGTTCTTC,CASSIELANSYNEQFF
TRBJ1-1,NA,TRBV7-8,NA,TGTGCCAGCAGCTTCGGCGACGGGACCGCTACTGAAGCTTTCTTT,CASSFGDGTATEAFF
TRBJ2-3,TRBD2,TRBV6-2/TRBV6-3,NA,TGTGCCAGCAGTTACAACTCGATTTGGGGGGGGATGGAGACGCAGTATTTT,CASSYNSIWGGMETQYF
TRBJ2-2,NA,TRBV5-1,NA,TGCGCCAGCAGCTTGGTAGTCGAGGCGCGAGGCTCCGGGGAGCTGTTTTTT,CASSLVVEARGSGELFF
TRBJ2-5,TRBD2,TRBV3-1/TRBV3-2,NA,TGTGCCAGCAGCCTAGCCGCAGGGAGGGCGGAGACCCAGTACTTC,CASSLAAGRAETQYF
TRBJ2-5,NA,TRBV3-1/TRBV3-2,NA,TGTGCCAGCAGCCAGGGGAGTAGGGAAGAGACCCAGTACTTC,CASSQGSREETQYF
TRBJ1-3,NA,TRBV13,NA,TGTGCCAGCAGCTTAAACAACTGGATGAGGTCCTCTGGAAACACCATATATTTT,CASSLNNWMRSSGNTIYF
TRBJ1-2,NA,TRBV20-1,NA,TGCAGTGCTAGGCGAGGGGATGGCTACACCTTC,CSARRGDGYTF
TRBJ1-2,TRBD1,TRBV7-9,NA,TGTGCCAGCAGCCTCGGGACAGGGGCCGTTCTCTATGGCTACACCTTC,CASSLGTGAVLYGYTF
TRBJ2-7,NA,TRBV4-1,NA,TGCGCCAGCAGCCAAGAAGGGGGGGCCTACGAGCAGTACTTC,CASSQEGGAYEQYF
TRBJ1-2,NA,TRBV19,NA,TGTGCCAGTAGTATTTCCCCGGCAGTAGGTAACTATGGCTACACCTTC,CASSISPAVGNYGYTF